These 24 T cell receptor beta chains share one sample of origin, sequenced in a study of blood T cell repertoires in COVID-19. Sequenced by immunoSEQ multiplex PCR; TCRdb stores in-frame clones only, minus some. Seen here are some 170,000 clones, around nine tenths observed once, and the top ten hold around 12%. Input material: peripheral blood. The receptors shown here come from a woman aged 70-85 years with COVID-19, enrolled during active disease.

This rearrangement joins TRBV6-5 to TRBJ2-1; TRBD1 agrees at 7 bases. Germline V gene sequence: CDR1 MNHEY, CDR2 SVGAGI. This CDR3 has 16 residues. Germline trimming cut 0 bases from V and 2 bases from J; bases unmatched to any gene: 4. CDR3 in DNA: TGTGCCAGCAGTTACTCTTACAGGGGCCCCTACAATGAGCAGTTCTTC. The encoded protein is CASSYSYRGPYNEQFF.

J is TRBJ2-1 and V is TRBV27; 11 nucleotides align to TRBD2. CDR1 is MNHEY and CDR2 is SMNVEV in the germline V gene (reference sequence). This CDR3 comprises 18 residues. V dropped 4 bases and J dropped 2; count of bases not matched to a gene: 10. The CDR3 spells CASSSRVVAGGPYNEQFF. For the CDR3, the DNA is TGTGCCAGCAGTTCCCGGGTGGTAGCGGGAGGGCCCTACAATGAGCAGTTCTTC.

CDR3 bases: TGTGCCAGTAGTATTCGGACAGGGGGGAGCCTTATAAGCAATCAGCCCCAGCATTTT. As protein: CASSIRTGGSLISNQPQHF. The chain couples TRBV19 to TRBJ1-5; 10 positions agree with TRBD1. The length of the CDR3 is 19 residues. The germline CDR1 and CDR2 sequences are LNHDA and SQIVND (reference sequence). V dropped 3 bases and J dropped 1; count of bases not matched to a gene: 12.

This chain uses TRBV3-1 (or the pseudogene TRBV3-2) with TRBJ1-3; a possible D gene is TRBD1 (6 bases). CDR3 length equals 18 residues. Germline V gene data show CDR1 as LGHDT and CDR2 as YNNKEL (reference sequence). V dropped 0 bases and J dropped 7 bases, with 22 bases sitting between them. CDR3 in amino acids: CASSQESTGILRGNTIYF. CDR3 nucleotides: TGTGCCAGCAGCCAAGAATCAACAGGGATCCTTAGAGGGAACACCATATATTTT.

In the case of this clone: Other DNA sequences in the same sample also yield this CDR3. The CDR3 reads CASSLGGYTDTQYF. For the CDR3, the DNA is TGCGCCAGCAGCTTGGGAGGATACACAGATACGCAGTATTTT. This chain joins TRBV5-1 and TRBJ2-3; D is unresolved. There are 14 residues in the CDR3. Germline lookup yields CDR1 SGHRS and CDR2 YFSETQ. The V and J ends lost 0 bases and 2 bases respectively, with 7 bases between them.

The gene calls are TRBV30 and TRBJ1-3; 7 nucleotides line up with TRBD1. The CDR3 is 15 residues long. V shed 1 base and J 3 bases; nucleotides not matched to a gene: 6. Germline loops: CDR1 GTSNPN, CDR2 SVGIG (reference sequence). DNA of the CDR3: TGTGCCTGGAGTGAAAGAGGGGGCCATGGAAACACCATATATTTT. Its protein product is CAWSERGGHGNTIYF.

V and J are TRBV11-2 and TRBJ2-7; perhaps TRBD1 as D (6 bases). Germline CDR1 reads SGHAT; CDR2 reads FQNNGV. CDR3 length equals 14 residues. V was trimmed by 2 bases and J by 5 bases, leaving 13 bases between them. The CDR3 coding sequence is TGTGCCAGCAGCTTATGGGCAGGGGAAAACGAGCAGTACTTC. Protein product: CASSLWAGENEQYF.

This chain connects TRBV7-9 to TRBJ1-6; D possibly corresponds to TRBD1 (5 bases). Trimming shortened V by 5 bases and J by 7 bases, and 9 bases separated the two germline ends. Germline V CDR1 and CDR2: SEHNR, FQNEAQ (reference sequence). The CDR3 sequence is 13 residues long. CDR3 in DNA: TGTGCCAGCAGCGCCCGACAGAATTCACCCCTCCACTTT. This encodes CASSARQNSPLHF. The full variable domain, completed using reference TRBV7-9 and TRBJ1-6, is DTGVSQNPRHKITKRGQNVTFRCDPISEHNRLYWYRQTLGQGPEFLTYFQNEAQLEKSRLLSDRFSAERPKGSFSTLEIQRTEQGDSAMYLCASSARQNSPLHFGNGTRLTVT.

This CDR3 reads CASTDRGYNSPLHF. The CDR3 DNA is TGTGCCAGTACCGACAGGGGTTATAATTCACCCCTCCACTTT. The V gene is TRBV19, the J gene TRBJ1-6; 8 bases line up with TRBD1. Trimming at V came to 7 bases and at J to 4 bases, leaving 3 bases not matched to a gene. The CDR3 spans 14 residues. CDR1 LNHDA and CDR2 SQIVND come from the germline V gene (reference sequence).

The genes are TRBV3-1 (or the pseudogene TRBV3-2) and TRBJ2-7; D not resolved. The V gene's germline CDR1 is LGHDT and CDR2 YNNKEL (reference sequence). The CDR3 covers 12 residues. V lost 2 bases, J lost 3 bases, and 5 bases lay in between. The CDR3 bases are TGTGCCAGCAGCCAAAACTACTACGAGCAGTACTTC. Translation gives CASSQNYYEQYF.

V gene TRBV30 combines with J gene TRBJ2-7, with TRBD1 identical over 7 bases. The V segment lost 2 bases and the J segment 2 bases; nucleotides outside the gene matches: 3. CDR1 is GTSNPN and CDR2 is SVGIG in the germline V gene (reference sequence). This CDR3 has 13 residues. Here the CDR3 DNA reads TGTGCCTGGAGTCCCGGGACAGCCTACGAGCAGTACTTC. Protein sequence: CAWSPGTAYEQYF.

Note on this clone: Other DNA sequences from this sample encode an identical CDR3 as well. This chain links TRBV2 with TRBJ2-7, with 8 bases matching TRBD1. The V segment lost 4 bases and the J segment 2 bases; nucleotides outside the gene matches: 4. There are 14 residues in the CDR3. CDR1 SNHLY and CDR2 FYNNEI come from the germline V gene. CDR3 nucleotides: TGTGCCAGCAGTGCTGACAGGGGCCCCTACGAGCAGTACTTC. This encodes CASSADRGPYEQYF.

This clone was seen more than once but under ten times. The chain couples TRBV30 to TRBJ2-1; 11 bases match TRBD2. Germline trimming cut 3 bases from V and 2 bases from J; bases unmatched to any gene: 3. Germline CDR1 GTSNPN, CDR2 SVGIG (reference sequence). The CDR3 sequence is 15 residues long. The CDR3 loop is CAWRFSGRAYNEQFF. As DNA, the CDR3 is TGTGCCTGGAGGTTTAGCGGGAGGGCCTACAATGAGCAGTTCTTC.

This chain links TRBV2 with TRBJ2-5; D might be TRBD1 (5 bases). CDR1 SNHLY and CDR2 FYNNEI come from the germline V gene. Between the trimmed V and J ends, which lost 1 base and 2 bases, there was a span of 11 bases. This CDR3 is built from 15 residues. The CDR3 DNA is TGTGCCAGCAGTGAAGGGGGCTTCTGGCAAGAGACCCAGTACTTC. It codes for CASSEGGFWQETQYF.

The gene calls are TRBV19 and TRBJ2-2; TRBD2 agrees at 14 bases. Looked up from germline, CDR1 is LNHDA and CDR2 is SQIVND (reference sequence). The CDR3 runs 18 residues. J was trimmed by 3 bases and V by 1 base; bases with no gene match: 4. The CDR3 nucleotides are TGTGCCAGTAGTATAGGAATGGGACTAGCGGGAGACACCGGGGAGCTGTTTTTT. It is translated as CASSIGMGLAGDTGELFF.

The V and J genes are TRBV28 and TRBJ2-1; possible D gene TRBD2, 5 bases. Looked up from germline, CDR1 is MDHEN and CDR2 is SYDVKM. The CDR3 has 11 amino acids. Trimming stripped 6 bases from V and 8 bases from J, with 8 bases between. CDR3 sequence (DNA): TGTGCCAGCAGCTCGGACTATGAGCAGTTCTTC. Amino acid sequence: CASSSDYEQFF.

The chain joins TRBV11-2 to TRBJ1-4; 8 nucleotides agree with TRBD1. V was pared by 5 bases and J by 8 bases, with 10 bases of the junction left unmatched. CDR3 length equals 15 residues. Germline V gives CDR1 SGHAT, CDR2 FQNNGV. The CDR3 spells CASSPPTGGNEKLFF. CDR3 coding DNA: TGTGCCAGCAGCCCCCCTACAGGGGGAAACGAAAAACTGTTTTTT.

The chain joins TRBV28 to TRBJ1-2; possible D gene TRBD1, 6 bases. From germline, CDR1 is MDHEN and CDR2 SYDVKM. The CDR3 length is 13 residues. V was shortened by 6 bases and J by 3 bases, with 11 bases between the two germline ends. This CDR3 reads CASRRQADYGYTF. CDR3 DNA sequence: TGTGCCAGCAGAAGACAGGCGGACTATGGCTACACCTTC.

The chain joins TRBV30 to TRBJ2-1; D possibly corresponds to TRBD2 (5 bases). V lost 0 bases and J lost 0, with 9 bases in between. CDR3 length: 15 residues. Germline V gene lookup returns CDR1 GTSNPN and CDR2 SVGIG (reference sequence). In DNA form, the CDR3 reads TGTGCCTGGAGTGTAGGCGGGCGCTCCTACAATGAGCAGTTCTTC. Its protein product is CAWSVGGRSYNEQFF.

In DNA form, the CDR3 reads TGTGCCAGTAGTAACAGGGTTAGCAATCAGCCCCAGCATTTT. The encoded protein is CASSNRVSNQPQHF. The V and J genes are TRBV19 and TRBJ1-5; tentative D call: TRBD1 (6 bases). CDR3 length equals 14 residues. V lost 4 bases and J lost 0, with 7 bases in between. The V gene's germline CDR1 is LNHDA and CDR2 SQIVND (reference sequence).

As DNA, the CDR3 is TGTGCCAGCAGCCGAGGACTTACGTCTGGAAACACCATATATTTT. This encodes CASSRGLTSGNTIYF. The chain combines TRBV3-1 (or the pseudogene TRBV3-2) with TRBJ1-3; D gene unclear. The germline V gene encodes CDR1 LGHDT and CDR2 YNNKEL (reference sequence). The CDR3 sequence is 15 residues long. The V gene lost 4 bases and the J gene lost 1 base, with 11 bases spanning the gap.

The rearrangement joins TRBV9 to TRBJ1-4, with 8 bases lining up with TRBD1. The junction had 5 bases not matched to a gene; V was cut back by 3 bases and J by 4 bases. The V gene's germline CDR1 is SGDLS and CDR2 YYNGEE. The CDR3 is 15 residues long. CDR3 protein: CASSARTGFNEKLFF. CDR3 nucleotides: TGTGCCAGCAGCGCCCGGACAGGGTTTAATGAAAAACTGTTTTTT. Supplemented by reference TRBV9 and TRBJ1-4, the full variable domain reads DSGVTQTPKHLITATGQRVTLRCSPRSGDLSVYWYQQSLDQGLQFLIQYYNGEERAKGNILERFSAQQFPDLHSELNLSSLELGDSALYFCASSARTGFNEKLFFGSGTQLSVL.

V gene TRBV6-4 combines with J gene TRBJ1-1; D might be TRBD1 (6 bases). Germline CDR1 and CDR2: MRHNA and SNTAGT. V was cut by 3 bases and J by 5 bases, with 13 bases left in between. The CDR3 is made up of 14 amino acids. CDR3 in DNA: TGTGCCAGCAGTGAAATGGGAGGGGGTACTGAAGCTTTCTTT. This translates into CASSEMGGGTEAFF.

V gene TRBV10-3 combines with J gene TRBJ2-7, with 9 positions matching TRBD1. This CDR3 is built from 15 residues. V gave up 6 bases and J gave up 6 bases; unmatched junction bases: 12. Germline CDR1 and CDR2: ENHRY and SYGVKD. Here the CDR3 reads CAISRSGQGIAEQYF. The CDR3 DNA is TGTGCCATCAGCCGCTCGGGACAGGGAATAGCCGAGCAGTACTTC.